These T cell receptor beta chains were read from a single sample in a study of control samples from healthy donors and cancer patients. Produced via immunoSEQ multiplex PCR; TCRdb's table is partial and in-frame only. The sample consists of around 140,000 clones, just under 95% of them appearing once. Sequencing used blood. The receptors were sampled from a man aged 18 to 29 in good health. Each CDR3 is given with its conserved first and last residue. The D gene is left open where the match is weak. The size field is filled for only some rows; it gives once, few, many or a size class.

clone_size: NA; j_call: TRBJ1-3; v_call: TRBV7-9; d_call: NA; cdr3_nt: TGTGCCAGCAGCGGGGTCACCATATATTTT; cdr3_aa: CASSGVTIYF
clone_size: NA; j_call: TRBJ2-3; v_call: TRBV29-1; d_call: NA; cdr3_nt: TGCAGCGTTGAAGCCTATCGAGGGAATACGCAGTATTTT; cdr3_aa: CSVEAYRGNTQYF
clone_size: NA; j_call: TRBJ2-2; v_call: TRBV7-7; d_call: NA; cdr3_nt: TGTGCCAGCAGCTTAGGGACCCAGACCGGGGAGCTGTTTTTT; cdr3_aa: CASSLGTQTGELFF
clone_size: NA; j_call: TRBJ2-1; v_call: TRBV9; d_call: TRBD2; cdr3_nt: TGTGCCAGCAGCGCTCGGGGGGACTTTTACAATGAGCAGTTCTTC; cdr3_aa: CASSARGDFYNEQFF
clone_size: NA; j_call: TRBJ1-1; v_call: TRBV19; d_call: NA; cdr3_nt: TGTGCCAGTAGCTTAAACGGACTGAACACTGAAGCTTTCTTT; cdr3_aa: CASSLNGLNTEAFF
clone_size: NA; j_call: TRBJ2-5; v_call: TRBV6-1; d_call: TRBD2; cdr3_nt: TGTGCCAGCAGTGAGCCTAGCGGGGGGAGAGAGACCCAGTACTTC; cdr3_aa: CASSEPSGGRETQYF
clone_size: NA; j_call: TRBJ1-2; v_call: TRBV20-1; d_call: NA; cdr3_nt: TGCAGTGCTAGGGCGATCGGTCTCTACACCTTC; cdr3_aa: CSARAIGLYTF
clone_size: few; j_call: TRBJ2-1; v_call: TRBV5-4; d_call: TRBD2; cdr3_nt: TGTGCCAGCAGCCCCTCAGTCCGGACTAGCGTCTACAATGAGCAGTTCTTC; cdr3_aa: CASSPSVRTSVYNEQFF
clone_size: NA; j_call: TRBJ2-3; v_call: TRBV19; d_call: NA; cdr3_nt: TGTGCCAGTAGCGAGACCACAGATACGCAGTATTTT; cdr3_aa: CASSETTDTQYF
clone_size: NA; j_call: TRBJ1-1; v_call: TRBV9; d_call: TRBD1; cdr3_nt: TGTGCCAGCAGCGTAGACCCACAGGGGATGAACACTGAAGCTTTCTTT; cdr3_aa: CASSVDPQGMNTEAFF
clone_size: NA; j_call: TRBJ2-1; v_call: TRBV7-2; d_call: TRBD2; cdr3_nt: TGTGCCAGCAGCTTAGCGCTCCCGGGGGGCTCCTACAATGAGCAGTTCTTC; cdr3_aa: CASSLALPGGSYNEQFF
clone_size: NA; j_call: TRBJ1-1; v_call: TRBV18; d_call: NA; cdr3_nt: TGTGCCAGCTCACAGCAGGGTTTGGGCACTGAAGCTTTCTTT; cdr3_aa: CASSQQGLGTEAFF
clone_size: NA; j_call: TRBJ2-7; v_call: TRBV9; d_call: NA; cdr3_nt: TGTGCCAGCAGCGTCGGACAGTCGAGCTCCTACGAGCAGTACTTC; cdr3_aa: CASSVGQSSSYEQYF
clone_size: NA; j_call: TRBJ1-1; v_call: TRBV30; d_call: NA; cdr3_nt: TGTGCCTGGAGTGTCCAATGGGGTCTTAGGACAGTAATGAACACTGAAGCTTTCTTT; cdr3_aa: CAWSVQWGLRTVMNTEAFF
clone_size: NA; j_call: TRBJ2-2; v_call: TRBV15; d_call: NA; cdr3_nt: TGTGCCACCAGCAGCTTAGGACTGCCAATAGGACCCGGGGAGCTGTTTTTT; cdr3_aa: CATSSLGLPIGPGELFF
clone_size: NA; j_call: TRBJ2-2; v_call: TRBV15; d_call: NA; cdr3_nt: TGTGCCACCAGCGGCGGGATAAACACCGGGGAGCTGTTTTTT; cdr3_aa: CATSGGINTGELFF
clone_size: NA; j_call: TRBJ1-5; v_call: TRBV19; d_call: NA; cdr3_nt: TGTGCCAGTAGCTATTGGATTACTAGAGGAATTTTGGATACTAGCACAGTTAATCAGCCCCAGCATTTT; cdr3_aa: CASSYWITRGILDTSTVNQPQHF
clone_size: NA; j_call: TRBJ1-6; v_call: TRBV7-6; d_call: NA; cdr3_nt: TGTGCCAGCAGCCCGAATAACGTCCGAAATAATTCACCCCTCCACTTT; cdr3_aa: CASSPNNVRNNSPLHF
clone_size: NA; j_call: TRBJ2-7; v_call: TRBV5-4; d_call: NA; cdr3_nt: TGTGCCAGCAGCCCAGGAGGGGTCCCCTACGAGCAGTACTTC; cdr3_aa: CASSPGGVPYEQYF
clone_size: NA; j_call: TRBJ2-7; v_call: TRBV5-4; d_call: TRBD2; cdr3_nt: TGTGCCAGCAGCTTAACTAGCGGGGGGGCGCAAAACGAGCAGTACTTC; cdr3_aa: CASSLTSGGAQNEQYF
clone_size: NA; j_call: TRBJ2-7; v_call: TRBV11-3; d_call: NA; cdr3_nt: TGTGCCAGCAGCCCCACACGGGGAGGTTCCGAGCAGTACTTC; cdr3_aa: CASSPTRGGSEQYF
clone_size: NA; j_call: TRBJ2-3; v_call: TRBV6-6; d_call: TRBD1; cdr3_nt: TGTGCCAGCAGGGATTGGACAGGGGGGAACACAGATACGCAGTATTTT; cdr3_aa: CASRDWTGGNTDTQYF
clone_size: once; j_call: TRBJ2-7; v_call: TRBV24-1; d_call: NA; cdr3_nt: TGTGCCACCAGTCAAATCCGGGGGAAGAGGTACGAGCAGTACTTC; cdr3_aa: CATSQIRGKRYEQYF
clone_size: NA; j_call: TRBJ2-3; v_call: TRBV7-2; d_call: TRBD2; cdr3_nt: TGTGCCAGCAGCTTCGACGGGGGGGCCACAGATACGCAGTATTTT; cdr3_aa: CASSFDGGATDTQYF
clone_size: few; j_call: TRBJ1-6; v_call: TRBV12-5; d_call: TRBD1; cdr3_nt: TGTGCTAGTCGGACAGGGGGGTCGGTAAACCTCCACTTT; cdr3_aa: CASRTGGSVNLHF
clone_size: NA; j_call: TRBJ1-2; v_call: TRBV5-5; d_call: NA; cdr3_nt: TGTGCCAGCCTAACAGGGACTAGCAACTATGGCTACACCTTC; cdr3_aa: CASLTGTSNYGYTF
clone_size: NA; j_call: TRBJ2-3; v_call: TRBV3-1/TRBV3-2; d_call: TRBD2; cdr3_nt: TGTGCCAGCAGCCAAAGCGGGGCAGATACGCAGTATTTT; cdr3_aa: CASSQSGADTQYF
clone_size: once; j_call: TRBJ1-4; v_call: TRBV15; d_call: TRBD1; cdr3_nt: TGTGCCACCAGGGTCACAGGGGGCGGTGAAAAACTGTTTTTT; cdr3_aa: CATRVTGGGEKLFF
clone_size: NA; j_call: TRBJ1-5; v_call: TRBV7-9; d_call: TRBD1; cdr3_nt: TGTGCCAGCAGCTGGACAGGGGATCAGCCCCAGCATTTT; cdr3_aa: CASSWTGDQPQHF
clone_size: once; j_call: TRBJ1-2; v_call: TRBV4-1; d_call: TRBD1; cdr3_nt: TGCGCCAGCAGTCCAGGGGGCGGTAGTGTCTATGGCTACACCTTC; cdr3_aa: CASSPGGGSVYGYTF
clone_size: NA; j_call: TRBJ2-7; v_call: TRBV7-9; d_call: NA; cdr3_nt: TGTGCCAGCAGCGAACGGGTTTACGAGCAGTACTTC; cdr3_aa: CASSERVYEQYF
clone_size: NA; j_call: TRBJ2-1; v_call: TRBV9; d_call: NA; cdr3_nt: TGTGCCAGCAGCGTAGGGGAGTACAATGAGCAGTTCTTC; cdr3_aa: CASSVGEYNEQFF
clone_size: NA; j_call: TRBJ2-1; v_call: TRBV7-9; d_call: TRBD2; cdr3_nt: TGTGCCAGCACCGTGACTAGCGGGGGGGCCAAGGATGAGCAGTTCTTC; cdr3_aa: CASTVTSGGAKDEQFF
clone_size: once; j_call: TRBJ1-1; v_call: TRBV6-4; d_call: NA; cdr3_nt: TGTGCCAGCAGTGCGGGACCTAAGAACACTGAAGCTTTCTTT; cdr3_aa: CASSAGPKNTEAFF